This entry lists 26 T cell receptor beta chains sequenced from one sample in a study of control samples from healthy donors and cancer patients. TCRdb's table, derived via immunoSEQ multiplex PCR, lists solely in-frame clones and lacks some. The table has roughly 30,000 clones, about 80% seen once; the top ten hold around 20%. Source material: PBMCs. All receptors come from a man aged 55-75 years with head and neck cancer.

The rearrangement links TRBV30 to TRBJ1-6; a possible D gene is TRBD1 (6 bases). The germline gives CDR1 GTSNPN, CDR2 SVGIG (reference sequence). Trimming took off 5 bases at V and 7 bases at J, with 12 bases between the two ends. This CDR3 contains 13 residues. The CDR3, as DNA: TGTGCCTGGCAAGGACAGTTGAATTCACCCCTCCACTTT. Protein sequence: CAWQGQLNSPLHF.

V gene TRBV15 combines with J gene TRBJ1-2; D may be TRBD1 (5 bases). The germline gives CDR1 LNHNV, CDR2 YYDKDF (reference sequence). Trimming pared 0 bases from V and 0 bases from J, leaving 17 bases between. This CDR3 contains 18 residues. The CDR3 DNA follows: TGTGCCACCAGCAGAGATACGGGCAGGCAGGGCCCTAACTATGGCTACACCTTC. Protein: CATSRDTGRQGPNYGYTF. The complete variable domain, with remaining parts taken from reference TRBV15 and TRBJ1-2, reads DAMVIQNPRYQVTQFGKPVTLSCSQTLNHNVMYWYQQKSSQAPKLLFHYYDKDFNNEADTPDNFQSRRPNTSFCFLDIRSPGLGDTAMYLCATSRDTGRQGPNYGYTFGSGTRLTVV.

This CDR3 reads CASQSRAELYNEQFF. The CDR3 bases are TGTGCCAGCCAGTCACGAGCGGAGTTATACAATGAGCAGTTCTTC. J is TRBJ2-1 and V is TRBV5-6, with a possible D match to TRBD2 (5 bases). Germline loops: CDR1 SGHDT, CDR2 YYEEEE. The CDR3 sequence is 15 residues long. Trimming took 7 bases from V and 4 from J, leaving 18 bases between them.

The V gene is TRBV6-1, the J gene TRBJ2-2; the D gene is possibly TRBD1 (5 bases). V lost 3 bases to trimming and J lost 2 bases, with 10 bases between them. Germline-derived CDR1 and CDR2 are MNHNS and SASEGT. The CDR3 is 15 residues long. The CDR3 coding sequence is TGTGCCAGCAGTGAGACGACAGCAAACACCGGGGAGCTGTTTTTT. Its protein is CASSETTANTGELFF.

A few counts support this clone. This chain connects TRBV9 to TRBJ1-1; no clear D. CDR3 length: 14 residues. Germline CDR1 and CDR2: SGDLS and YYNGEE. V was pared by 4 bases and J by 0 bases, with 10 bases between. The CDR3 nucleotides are TGTGCCAGCAGCCGTGGGGAGTTGAACACTGAAGCTTTCTTT. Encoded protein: CASSRGELNTEAFF.

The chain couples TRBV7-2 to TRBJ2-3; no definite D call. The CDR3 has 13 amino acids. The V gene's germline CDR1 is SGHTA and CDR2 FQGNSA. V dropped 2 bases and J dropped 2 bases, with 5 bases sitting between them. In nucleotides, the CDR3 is TGTGCCAGCAGCTTATCCACCACAGATACGCAGTATTTT. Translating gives CASSLSTTDTQYF.

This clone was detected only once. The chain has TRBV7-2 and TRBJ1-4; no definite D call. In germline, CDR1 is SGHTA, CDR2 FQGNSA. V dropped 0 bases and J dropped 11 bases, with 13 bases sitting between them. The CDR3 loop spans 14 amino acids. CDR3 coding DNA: TGTGCCAGCAGCTTAGCCCTCAGTGAGCCCAAACTGTTTTTT. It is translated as CASSLALSEPKLFF.

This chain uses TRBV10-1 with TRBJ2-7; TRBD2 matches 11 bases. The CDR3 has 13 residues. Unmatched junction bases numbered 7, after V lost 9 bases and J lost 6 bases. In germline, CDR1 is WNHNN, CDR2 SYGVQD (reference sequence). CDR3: CASSSGRQSEQYF. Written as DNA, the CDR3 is TGCGCCAGTTCTAGCGGGAGGCAGTCCGAGCAGTACTTC.

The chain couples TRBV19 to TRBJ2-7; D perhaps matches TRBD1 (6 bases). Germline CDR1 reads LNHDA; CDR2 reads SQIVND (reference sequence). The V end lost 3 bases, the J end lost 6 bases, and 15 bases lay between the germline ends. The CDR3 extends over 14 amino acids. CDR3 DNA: TGTGCCAGTAGTATTATGGGTGGACAGTCCGAGCAGTACTTC. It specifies CASSIMGGQSEQYF.

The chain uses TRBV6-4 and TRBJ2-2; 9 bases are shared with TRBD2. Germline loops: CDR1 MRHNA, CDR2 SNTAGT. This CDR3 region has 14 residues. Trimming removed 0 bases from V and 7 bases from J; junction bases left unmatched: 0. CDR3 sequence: CASSDSSGSGELFF. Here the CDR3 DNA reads TGTGCCAGCAGTGACTCTAGCGGGAGCGGGGAGCTGTTTTTT.

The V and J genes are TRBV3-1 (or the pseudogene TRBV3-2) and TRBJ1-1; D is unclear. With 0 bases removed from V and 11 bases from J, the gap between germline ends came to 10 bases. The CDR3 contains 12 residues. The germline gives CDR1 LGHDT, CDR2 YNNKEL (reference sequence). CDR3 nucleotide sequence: TGTGCCAGCAGCCAAGAGTATGTGGGGGCTTTCTTT. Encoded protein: CASSQEYVGAFF.

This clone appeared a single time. The CDR3 loop reads CACFRTVATEAFF. The CDR3, as DNA: TGTGCCTGCTTCAGGACCGTTGCGACTGAAGCTTTCTTT. The V gene is TRBV12-3 or TRBV12-4, the J gene TRBJ1-1; D gene unclear. The germline V and J ends were trimmed by 11 bases and 5 bases, with 18 bases remaining between them. This CDR3 has 13 residues.

The chain's CDR3 is CASSGFPYEQYF. The CDR3 DNA follows: TGTGCCAGCAGTGGTTTTCCCTACGAGCAGTACTTC. The chain combines TRBV28 with TRBJ2-7; no clear D gene. Germline-derived CDR1 and CDR2 are MDHEN and SYDVKM. The CDR3 runs to 12 residues. With 5 bases removed from V and 2 bases from J, the gap between germline ends came to 7 bases.

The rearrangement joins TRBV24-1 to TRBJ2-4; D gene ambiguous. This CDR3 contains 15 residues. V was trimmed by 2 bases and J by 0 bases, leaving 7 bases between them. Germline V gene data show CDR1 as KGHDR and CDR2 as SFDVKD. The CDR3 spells CATSDSQLAKNIQYF. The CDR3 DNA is TGTGCCACCAGTGATTCCCAACTAGCCAAAAACATTCAGTACTTC.

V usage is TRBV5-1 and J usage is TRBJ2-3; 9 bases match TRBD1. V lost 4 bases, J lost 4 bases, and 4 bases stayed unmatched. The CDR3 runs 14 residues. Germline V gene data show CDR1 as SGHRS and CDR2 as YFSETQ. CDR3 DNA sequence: TGCGCCAGCAGCGGGGACAGGGAATCAGATACGCAGTATTTT. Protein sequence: CASSGDRESDTQYF.

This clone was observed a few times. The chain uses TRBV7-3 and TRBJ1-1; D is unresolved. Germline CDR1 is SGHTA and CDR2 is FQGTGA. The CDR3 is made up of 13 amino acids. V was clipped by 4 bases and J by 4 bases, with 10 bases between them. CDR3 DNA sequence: TGTGCCAGCAGCTCCGGAGCGCGCACTGAAGCTTTCTTT. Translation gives CASSSGARTEAFF. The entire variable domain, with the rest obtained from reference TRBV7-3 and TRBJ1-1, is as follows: GAGVSQTPSNKVTEKGKYVELRCDPISGHTALYWYRQSLGQGPEFLIYFQGTGAADDSGLPNDRFFAVRPEGSVSTLKIQRTERGDSAVYLCASSSGARTEAFFGQGTRLTVV.

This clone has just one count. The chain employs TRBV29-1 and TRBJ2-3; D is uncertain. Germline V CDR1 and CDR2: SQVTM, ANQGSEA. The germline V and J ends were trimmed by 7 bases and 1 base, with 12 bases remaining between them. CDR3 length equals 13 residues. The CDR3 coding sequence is TGCAGCGCTGGTCCCACCCGCACAGATACGCAGTATTTT. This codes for CSAGPTRTDTQYF.

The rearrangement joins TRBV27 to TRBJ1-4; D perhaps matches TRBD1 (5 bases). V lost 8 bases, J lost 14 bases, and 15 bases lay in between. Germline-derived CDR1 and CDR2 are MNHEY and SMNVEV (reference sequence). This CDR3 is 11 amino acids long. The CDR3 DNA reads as TGTGCCAGCGCCTTCGGGGGGAGGCTGTTTTTT. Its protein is CASAFGGRLFF.

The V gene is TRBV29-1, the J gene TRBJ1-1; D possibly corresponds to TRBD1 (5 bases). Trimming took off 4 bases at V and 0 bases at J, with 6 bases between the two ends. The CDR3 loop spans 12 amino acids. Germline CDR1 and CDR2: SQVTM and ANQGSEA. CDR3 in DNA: TGCAGCGTTGGACAGATGAACACTGAAGCTTTCTTT. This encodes CSVGQMNTEAFF.

The DNA for the CDR3 is TGTGCCAGCAGCTTGGACCTGGGATATAGTAGTGAAGCTTTCTTT. This sequence encodes CASSLDLGYSSEAFF. This rearrangement joins TRBV5-8 to TRBJ1-1, with D unresolved. CDR3 length: 15 amino acids. Germline CDR1 SGHTS, CDR2 YDEGEE. Trimming cost V 0 bases and J 7 bases, with 16 bases left between them.

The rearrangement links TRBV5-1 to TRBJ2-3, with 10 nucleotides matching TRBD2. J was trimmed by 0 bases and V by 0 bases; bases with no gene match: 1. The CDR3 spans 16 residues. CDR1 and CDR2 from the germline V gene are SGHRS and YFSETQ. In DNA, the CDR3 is TGCGCCAGCAGCTTGGCGACTAGCGGGAGCACAGATACGCAGTATTTT. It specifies CASSLATSGSTDTQYF.

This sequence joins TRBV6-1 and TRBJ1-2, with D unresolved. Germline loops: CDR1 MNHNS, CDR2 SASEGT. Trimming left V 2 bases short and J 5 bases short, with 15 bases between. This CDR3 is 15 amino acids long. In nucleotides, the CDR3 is TGTGCCAGCAGTGAAACGTCGGTGATGGCGTATGGCTACACCTTC. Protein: CASSETSVMAYGYTF.

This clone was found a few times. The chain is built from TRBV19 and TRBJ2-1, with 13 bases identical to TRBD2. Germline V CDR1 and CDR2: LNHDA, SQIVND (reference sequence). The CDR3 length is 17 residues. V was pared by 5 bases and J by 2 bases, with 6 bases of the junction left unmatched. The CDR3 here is CASSPRTSGGPYNEQFF. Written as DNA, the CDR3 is TGTGCCAGTAGTCCACGGACTAGCGGGGGTCCCTACAATGAGCAGTTCTTC.

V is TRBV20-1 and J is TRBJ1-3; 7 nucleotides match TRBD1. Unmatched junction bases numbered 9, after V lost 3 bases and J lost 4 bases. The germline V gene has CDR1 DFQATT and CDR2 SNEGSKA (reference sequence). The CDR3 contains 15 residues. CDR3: CSASPGQARGNTIYF. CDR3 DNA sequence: TGCAGTGCTAGTCCCGGACAGGCTCGAGGAAACACCATATATTTT.

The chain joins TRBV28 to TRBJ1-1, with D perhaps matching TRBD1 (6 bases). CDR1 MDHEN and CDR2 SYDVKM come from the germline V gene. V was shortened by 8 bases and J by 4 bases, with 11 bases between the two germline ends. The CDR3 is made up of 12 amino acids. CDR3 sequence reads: CASHRVGTEAFF. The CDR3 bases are TGTGCCAGCCACAGGGTGGGCACTGAAGCTTTCTTT.

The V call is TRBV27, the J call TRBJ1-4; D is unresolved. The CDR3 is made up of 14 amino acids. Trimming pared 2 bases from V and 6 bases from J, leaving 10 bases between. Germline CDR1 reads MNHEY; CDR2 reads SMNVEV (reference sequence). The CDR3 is CASSLGSGYEKLFF. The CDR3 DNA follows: TGTGCCAGCAGTTTAGGCAGCGGTTATGAAAAACTGTTTTTT. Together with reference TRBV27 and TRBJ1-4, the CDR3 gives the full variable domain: EAQVTQNPRYLITVTGKKLTVTCSQNMNHEYMSWYRQDPGLGLRQIYYSMNVEVTDKGDVPEGYKVSRKEKRNFPLILESPSPNQTSLYFCASSLGSGYEKLFFGSGTQLSVL.